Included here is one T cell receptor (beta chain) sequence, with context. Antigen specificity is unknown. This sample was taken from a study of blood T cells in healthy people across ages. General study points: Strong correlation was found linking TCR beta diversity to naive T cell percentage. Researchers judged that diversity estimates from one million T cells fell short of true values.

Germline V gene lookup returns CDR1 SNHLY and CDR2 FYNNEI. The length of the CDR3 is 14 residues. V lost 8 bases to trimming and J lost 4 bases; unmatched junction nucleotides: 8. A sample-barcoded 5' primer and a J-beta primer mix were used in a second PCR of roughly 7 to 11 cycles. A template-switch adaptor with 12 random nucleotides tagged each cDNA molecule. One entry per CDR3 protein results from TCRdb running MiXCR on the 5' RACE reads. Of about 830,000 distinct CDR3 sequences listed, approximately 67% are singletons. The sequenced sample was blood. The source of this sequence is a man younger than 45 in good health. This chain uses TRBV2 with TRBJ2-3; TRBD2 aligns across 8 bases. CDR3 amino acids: CASQPGLGADTQYF. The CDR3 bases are TGTGCCAGCCAACCGGGACTAGGGGCAGATACGCAGTATTTT.